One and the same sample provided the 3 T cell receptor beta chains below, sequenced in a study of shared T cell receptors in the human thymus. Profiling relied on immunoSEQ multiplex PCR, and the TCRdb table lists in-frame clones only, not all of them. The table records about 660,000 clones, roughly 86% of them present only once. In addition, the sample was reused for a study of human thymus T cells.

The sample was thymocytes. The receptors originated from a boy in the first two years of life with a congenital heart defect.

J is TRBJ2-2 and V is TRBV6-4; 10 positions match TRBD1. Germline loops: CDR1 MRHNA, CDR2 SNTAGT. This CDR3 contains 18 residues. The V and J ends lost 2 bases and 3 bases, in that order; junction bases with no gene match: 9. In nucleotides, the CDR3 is TGTGCCAGCAGTGACAGCCTAAAGGGGACAGGGGACACCGGGGAGCTGTTTTTT. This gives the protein CASSDSLKGTGDTGELFF.

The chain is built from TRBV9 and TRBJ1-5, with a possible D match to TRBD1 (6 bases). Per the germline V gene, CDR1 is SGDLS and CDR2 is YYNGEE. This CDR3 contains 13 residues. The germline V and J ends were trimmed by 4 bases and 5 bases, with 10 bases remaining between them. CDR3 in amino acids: CASSRKGDQPQHF. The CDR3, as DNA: TGTGCCAGCAGCAGAAAGGGGGATCAGCCCCAGCATTTT. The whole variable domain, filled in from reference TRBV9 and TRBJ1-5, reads DSGVTQTPKHLITATGQRVTLRCSPRSGDLSVYWYQQSLDQGLQFLIQYYNGEERAKGNILERFSAQQFPDLHSELNLSSLELGDSALYFCASSRKGDQPQHFGDGTRLSIL.

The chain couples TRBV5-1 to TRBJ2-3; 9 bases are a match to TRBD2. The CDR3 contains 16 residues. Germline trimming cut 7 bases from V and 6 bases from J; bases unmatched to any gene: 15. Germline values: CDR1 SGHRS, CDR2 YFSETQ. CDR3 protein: CASFPDSGRKGDTQYF. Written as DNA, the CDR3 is TGCGCCAGCTTCCCCGACAGCGGGAGGAAGGGCGATACGCAGTATTTT. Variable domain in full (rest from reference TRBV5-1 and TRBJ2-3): KAGVTQTPRYLIKTRGQQVTLSCSPISGHRSVSWYQQTPGQGLQFLFEYFSETQRNKGNFPGRFSGRQFSNSRSEMNVSTLELGDSALYLCASFPDSGRKGDTQYFGPGTRLTVL.